One and the same sample provided the 10 T cell receptor beta chains below, sequenced in a study of blood T cell repertoires in COVID-19. Measured with immunoSEQ multiplex PCR; TCRdb has only the in-frame clones, and not every one. Found here are under 50,000 clones, 65% to 90% of them singletons; the top ten hold more than 5%. Source material: peripheral blood. The receptors originated from a man aged 40-49 years with active COVID-19.

V and J are TRBV29-1 and TRBJ2-7; 8 bases fit TRBD1. CDR1 and CDR2 (germline): SQVTM, ANQGSEA. The V gene end was trimmed by 4 bases and the J gene end by 3 bases; junction bases not matched to a gene: 5. The CDR3 is made up of 13 amino acids. This chain's CDR3 is CSVGRTGIYEQYF. For the CDR3, the DNA is TGCAGCGTTGGGAGGACAGGGATCTACGAGCAGTACTTC.

The chain links TRBV4-2 to TRBJ1-5, with D hard to call. CDR3 length equals 18 residues. Looked up from germline, CDR1 is LGHNA and CDR2 is YNFKEQ. V was pared by 3 bases and J by 6 bases, with 24 bases between. For the CDR3, the DNA is TGTGCCAGCAGCCAGGCGTTAGGAGGGAAAGGGCTTACTCAGCCCCAGCATTTT. Its translation: CASSQALGGKGLTQPQHF.

The chain employs TRBV7-9 and TRBJ2-2; TRBD2 matches at 8 bases. Germline loops: CDR1 SEHNR, CDR2 FQNEAQ (reference sequence). This CDR3 has 15 residues. V shed 5 bases and J 3 bases; nucleotides not matched to a gene: 5. CDR3 nucleotides: TGTGCCAGCAGCCCGGGACTAGTGGACACCGGGGAGCTGTTTTTT. The encoded protein is CASSPGLVDTGELFF. Together with reference TRBV7-9 and TRBJ2-2, the CDR3 gives the full variable domain: DTGVSQNPRHKITKRGQNVTFRCDPISEHNRLYWYRQTLGQGPEFLTYFQNEAQLEKSRLLSDRFSAERPKGSFSTLEIQRTEQGDSAMYLCASSPGLVDTGELFFGEGSRLTVL.

The CDR3 DNA is TGTGCCAGCTCACCGCAAGAGGGTTGGAACACTGAAGCTTTCTTT. Translated, it gives CASSPQEGWNTEAFF. The gene calls are TRBV18 and TRBJ1-1; D not resolved. The CDR3 loop spans 15 amino acids. Germline assignment: CDR1 KGHSH and CDR2 LQKENI. V lost 3 bases, J lost 1 base, and 12 bases lay in between. The full variable domain, its missing parts supplied by reference TRBV18 and TRBJ1-1, is NAGVMQNPRHLVRRRGQEARLRCSPMKGHSHVYWYRQLPEEGLKFMVYLQKENIIDESGMPKERFSAEFPKEGPSILRIQQVVRGDSAAYFCASSPQEGWNTEAFFGQGTRLTVV.

The gene calls are TRBV6-5 and TRBJ2-1; unclear D gene. This CDR3 is built from 12 residues. Germline V gene sequence: CDR1 MNHEY, CDR2 SVGAGI. With 2 bases removed from V and 10 bases from J, the gap between germline ends came to 9 bases. The CDR3, as DNA: TGTGCCAGCAGTTACCCTAGACGGGAGCAGTTCTTC. This encodes CASSYPRREQFF.

This chain links TRBV5-1 with TRBJ2-7; 9 bases are shared with TRBD2. V trimming: 1 base; J trimming: 6 bases; junction bases outside the gene matches: 8. Germline CDR1 SGHRS, CDR2 YFSETQ. This CDR3 comprises 15 residues. CDR3 DNA sequence: TGCGCCAGCAGCTTGTTCCTAGCGGGAACGCGCGAGCAGTACTTC. Encoded protein: CASSLFLAGTREQYF.

This clone was detected only once. The rearrangement links TRBV28 to TRBJ1-2, with TRBD1 as a possible D gene (5 bases). This CDR3 is 13 amino acids long. Per germline, CDR1 MDHEN and CDR2 SYDVKM. V lost 2 bases and J lost 8, with 12 bases in between. As DNA, the CDR3 is TGTGCCAGCAGTTTAGCGCAGGACACCGGCTACACCTTC. It is translated as CASSLAQDTGYTF.

This sequence joins TRBV28 and TRBJ2-7, with 7 bases matching TRBD2. V shed 6 bases, J shed 3 bases, and the junction held 5 bases outside the gene matches. CDR3 size: 13 residues. In germline, CDR1 is MDHEN, CDR2 SYDVKM. CDR3 sequence: CASRRESFYEQYF. CDR3 DNA sequence: TGTGCCAGCAGGCGGGAGTCTTTCTACGAGCAGTACTTC.

The genes are TRBV7-9 and TRBJ1-1; 7 bases fit TRBD1. CDR1 and CDR2 from the germline V gene are SEHNR and FQNEAQ (reference sequence). Trimming took 7 bases from V and 1 from J; bases not matched to a gene: 9. The CDR3 covers 15 residues. DNA for the CDR3: TGTGCCAGCACCACCTCCGGGACAGCGAACACTGAAGCTTTCTTT. It translates to CASTTSGTANTEAFF.

This chain joins TRBV6-5 and TRBJ1-1; D is perhaps TRBD1 (6 bases). Germline CDR1 reads MNHEY; CDR2 reads SVGAGI. Trimming shortened V by 9 bases and J by 4 bases, and 15 bases separated the two germline ends. CDR3 length equals 13 residues. The CDR3 DNA follows: TGTGCCAGTGGCAGGGGAGGGGGCACTGAAGCTTTCTTT. It specifies CASGRGGGTEAFF.